One and the same sample provided the 10 T cell receptor beta chains below, sequenced in a study of blood T cells in healthy people across ages. PCR was performed a second time for 7 to 11 cycles using a sample-barcoded 5' primer and a J-beta primer mix. MiXCR, applied by TCRdb to the 5' RACE reads, yields one record per CDR3 protein. The data hold more than 1.4 million distinct CDR3 sequences, with roughly 40% observed a single time. Sequenced material: blood. Receptors were obtained from a woman aged 18-29 years in good health.

V gene TRBV7-9 combines with J gene TRBJ1-2; D is perhaps TRBD1 (6 bases). Germline V gives CDR1 SEHNR, CDR2 FQNEAQ (reference sequence). The length of the CDR3 is 15 residues. V lost 2 bases to trimming and J lost 4 bases, with 14 bases between them. The CDR3 reads CASSLSSAGAYGYTF. DNA of the CDR3: TGTGCCAGCAGCTTAAGCTCTGCGGGGGCCTATGGCTACACCTTC.

This clonotype appeared a few times. This chain uses TRBV4-1 with TRBJ1-5; no clear D. V shed 0 bases and J shed 6 bases, with 15 bases lying between them. The CDR3 loop spans 16 amino acids. CDR1 and CDR2 (germline): MGHRA, YSYEKL. The CDR3 reads CASSQEFSGLLQPQHF. The CDR3 coding sequence is TGCGCCAGCAGCCAAGAGTTCTCGGGGTTGCTTCAGCCCCAGCATTTT.

This clonotype turned up a few times. The J gene is TRBJ2-7, the V gene TRBV3-1, with 10 bases fitting TRBD1. CDR3 length: 15 amino acids. Trimming at V came to 2 bases and at J to 4 bases, leaving 5 bases not matched to a gene. Germline CDR1 is LGHDT and CDR2 is YNNKEL (reference sequence). The CDR3 nucleotides are TGTGCCAGCAGCCAAATAGGGACAGGGGAATACGAGCAGTACTTC. This sequence encodes CASSQIGTGEYEQYF.

This clonotype was counted many times. The chain joins TRBV29-1 to TRBJ2-3; unclear D gene. The germline V gene has CDR1 SQVTM and CDR2 ANQGSEA. This CDR3 is built from 11 residues. Between the trimmed V and J ends, which lost 8 bases and 4 bases, there was a span of 10 bases. The CDR3 bases are TGCAGCACACGGGTGGCAGATACGCAGTATTTT. This encodes CSTRVADTQYF.

This chain joins TRBV5-1 and TRBJ2-5; either TRBD1 or TRBD2 may supply D (5 bases each). This CDR3 is 15 amino acids long. V lost 0 bases and J 3 bases, leaving 12 bases between the germline ends. The germline V gene has CDR1 SGHRS and CDR2 YFSETQ. DNA for the CDR3: TGCGCCAGCAGCTTGGTTGGGGGTAGAGAAGAGACCCAGTACTTC. Translation gives CASSLVGGREETQYF.

The sample holds a few counts of this clonotype. The rearrangement joins TRBV2 to TRBJ1-2; D uncertain. This CDR3 has 13 residues. In germline, CDR1 is SNHLY, CDR2 FYNNEI. V gave up 7 bases and J gave up 8 bases, with 17 bases separating them. CDR3 protein: CASTGNPLHGYTF. The CDR3 DNA follows: TGTGCCAGCACCGGGAACCCGCTGCACGGCTACACCTTC.

The sample holds a few counts of this clonotype. The gene calls are TRBV7-9 and TRBJ2-4; D is unresolved. The CDR3 runs to 12 residues. Germline V CDR1 and CDR2: SEHNR, FQNEAQ (reference sequence). V shed 5 bases and J shed 7 bases, with 9 bases lying between them. In nucleotides, the CDR3 is TGTGCCAGCAGCATCGATCCGAACATTCAGTACTTC. Its translation: CASSIDPNIQYF.

This clonotype came up a few times. The chain couples TRBV3-1 to TRBJ2-1; the match to TRBD1 covers 8 bases. Per the germline V gene, CDR1 is LGHDT and CDR2 is YNNKEL (reference sequence). Germline trimming cut 8 bases from V and 9 bases from J; bases unmatched to any gene: 12. This CDR3 has 14 residues. CDR3 DNA sequence: TGTGCCAGCGGACCGGGACAGGTCTTCAGTGAGCAGTTCTTC. Translating gives CASGPGQVFSEQFF.

CDR3 nucleotides: TGTGCCAGCTCACCACGACAGGGGTGGCCAGATACGCAGTATTTT. Its translation is CASSPRQGWPDTQYF. The chain links TRBV18 to TRBJ2-3, with 8 bases that match TRBD1. There are 15 residues in the CDR3. Looked up from germline, CDR1 is KGHSH and CDR2 is LQKENI. V lost 1 base to trimming and J lost 4 bases; unmatched junction nucleotides: 4.

CDR3 region: CASSRADPHPFDEQYF. The CDR3 bases are TGCGCCAGCAGCCGCGCTGACCCCCACCCATTCGACGAGCAGTACTTC. This chain joins TRBV4-1 and TRBJ2-7; D call uncertain. Germline CDR1 is MGHRA and CDR2 is YSYEKL. Trimming stripped 4 bases from V and 5 bases from J, with 21 bases between. CDR3 length: 16 residues.